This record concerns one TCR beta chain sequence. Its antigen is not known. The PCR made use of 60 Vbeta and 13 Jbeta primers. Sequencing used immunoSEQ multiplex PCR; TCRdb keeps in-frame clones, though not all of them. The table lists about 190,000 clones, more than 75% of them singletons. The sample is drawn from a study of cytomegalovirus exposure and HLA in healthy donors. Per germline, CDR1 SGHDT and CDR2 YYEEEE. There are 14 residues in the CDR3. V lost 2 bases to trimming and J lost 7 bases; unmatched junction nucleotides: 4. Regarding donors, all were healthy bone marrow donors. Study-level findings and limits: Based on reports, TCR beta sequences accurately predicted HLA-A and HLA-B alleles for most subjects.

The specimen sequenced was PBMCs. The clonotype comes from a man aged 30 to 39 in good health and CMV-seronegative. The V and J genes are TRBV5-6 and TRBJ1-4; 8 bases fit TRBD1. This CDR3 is CASSFYDRGEKLFF. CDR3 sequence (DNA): TGTGCCAGCAGCTTTTACGACAGGGGTGAAAAACTGTTTTTT.